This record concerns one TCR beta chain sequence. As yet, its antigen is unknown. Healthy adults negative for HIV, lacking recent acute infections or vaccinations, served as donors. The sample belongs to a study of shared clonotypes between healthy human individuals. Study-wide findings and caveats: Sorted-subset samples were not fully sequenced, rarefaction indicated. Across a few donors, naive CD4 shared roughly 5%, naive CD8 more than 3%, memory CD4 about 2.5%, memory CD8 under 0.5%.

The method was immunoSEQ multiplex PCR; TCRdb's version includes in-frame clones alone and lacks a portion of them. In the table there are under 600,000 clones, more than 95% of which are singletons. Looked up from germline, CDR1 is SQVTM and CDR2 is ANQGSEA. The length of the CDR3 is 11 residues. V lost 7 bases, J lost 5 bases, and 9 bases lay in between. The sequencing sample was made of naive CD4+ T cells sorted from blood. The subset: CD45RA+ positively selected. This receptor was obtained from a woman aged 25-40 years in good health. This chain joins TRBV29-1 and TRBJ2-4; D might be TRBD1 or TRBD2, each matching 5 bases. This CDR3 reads CSARDQNIQYF. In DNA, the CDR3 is TGCAGCGCCCGGGACCAAAACATTCAGTACTTC.